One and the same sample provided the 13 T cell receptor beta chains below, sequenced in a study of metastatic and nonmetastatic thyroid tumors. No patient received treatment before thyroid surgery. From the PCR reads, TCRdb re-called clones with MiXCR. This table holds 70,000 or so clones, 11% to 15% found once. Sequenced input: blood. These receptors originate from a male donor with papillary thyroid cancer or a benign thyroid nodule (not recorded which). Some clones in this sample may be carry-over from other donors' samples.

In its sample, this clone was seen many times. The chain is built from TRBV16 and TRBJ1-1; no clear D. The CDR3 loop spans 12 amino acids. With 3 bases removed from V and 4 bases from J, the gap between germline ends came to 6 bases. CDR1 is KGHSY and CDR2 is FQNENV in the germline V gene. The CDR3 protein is CASSQPTTEAFF. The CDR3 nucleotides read TGTGCCAGCAGCCAGCCGACCACTGAAGCTTTCTTT.

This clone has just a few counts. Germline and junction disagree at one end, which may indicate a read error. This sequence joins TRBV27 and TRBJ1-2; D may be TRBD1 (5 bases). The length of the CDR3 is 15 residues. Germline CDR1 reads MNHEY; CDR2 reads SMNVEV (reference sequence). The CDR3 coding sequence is TGTGCCAGCAGTTTGTCCCCCAGGGCGGTCTATCGCTACACCTTC. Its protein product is CASSLSPRAVYRYTF.

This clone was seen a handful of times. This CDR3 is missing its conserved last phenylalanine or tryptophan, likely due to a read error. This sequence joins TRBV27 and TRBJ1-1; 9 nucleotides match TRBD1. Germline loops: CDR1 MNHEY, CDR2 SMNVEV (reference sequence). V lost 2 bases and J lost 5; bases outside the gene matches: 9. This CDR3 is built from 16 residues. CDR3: CASSLVGTGSGTEAFS. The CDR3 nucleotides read TGTGCCAGCAGTTTAGTTGGGACAGGGTCGGGAACTGAAGCTTTCTCT.

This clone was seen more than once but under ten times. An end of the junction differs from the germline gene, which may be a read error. The CDR3 DNA is TGTGCCAGCAGTTTAAGGACAGCTGTCAATCAGCCCCGGCATTTT. Translation gives CASSLRTAVNQPRHF. This chain connects TRBV12-3 or TRBV12-4 to TRBJ1-5; possible D gene TRBD1, 6 bases. The CDR3 extends over 15 amino acids.

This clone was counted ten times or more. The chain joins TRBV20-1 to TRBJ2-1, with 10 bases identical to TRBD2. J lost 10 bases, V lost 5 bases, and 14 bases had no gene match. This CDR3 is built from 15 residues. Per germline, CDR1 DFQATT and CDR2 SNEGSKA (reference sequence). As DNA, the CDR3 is TGCAGTGCTGCCTCGGCTAGCGGGAGTCTCGGGGAGCAGTTCTTC. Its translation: CSAASASGSLGEQFF.

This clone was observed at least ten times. In DNA form, the CDR3 reads TGCGCCAGCACTAGCGGGAGTATCGATGAGCAGTTCTTC. It specifies CASTSGSIDEQFF. The chain joins TRBV5-1 to TRBJ2-1; 10 positions agree with TRBD2. V shed 6 bases, J shed 8 bases, and the junction held 5 bases outside the gene matches. This CDR3 is built from 13 residues. Germline assignment: CDR1 SGHRS and CDR2 YFSETQ.

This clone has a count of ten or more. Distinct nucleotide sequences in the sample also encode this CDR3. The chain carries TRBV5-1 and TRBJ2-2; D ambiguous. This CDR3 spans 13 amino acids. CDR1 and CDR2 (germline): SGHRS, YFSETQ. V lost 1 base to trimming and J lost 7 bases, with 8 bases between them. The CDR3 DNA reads TGCGCCAGCAGCTTGATCTTAGGCGGGGAGCTGTTTTTT. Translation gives CASSLILGGELFF.

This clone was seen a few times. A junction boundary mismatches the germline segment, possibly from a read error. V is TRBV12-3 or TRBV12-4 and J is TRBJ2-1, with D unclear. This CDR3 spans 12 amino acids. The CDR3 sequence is CASSLGDPGQLF. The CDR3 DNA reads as TGTGCCAGCAGTTTAGGGGATCCTGGGCAGCTCTTC.

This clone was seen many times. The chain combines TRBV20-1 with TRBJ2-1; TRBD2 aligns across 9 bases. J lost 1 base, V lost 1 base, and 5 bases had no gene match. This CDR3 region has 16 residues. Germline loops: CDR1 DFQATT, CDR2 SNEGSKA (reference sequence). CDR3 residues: CSARGETSGSYNEQFF. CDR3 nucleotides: TGCAGTGCTAGAGGGGAGACTAGCGGATCCTACAATGAGCAGTTCTTC.

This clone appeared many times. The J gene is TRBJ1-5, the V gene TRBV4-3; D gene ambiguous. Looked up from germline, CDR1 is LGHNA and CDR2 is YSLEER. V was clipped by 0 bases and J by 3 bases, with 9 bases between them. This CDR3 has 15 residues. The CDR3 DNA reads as TGCGCCAGCAGCCAAGAACGCAGGAACAATCAGCCCCAGCATTTT. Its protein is CASSQERRNNQPQHF.

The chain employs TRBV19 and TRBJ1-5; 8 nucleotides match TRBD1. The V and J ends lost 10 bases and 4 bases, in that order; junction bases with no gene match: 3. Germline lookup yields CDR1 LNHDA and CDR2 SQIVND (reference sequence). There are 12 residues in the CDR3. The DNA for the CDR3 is TGTGCCACCGGACAGGGTAATCAGCCCCAGCATTTT. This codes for CATGQGNQPQHF.

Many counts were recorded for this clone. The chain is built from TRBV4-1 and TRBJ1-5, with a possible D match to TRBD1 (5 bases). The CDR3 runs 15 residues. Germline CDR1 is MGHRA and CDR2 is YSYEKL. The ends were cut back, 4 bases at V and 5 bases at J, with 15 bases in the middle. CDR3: CASSPGAGTDQPQHF. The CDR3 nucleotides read TGCGCCAGCAGCCCCGGGGCAGGGACTGATCAGCCCCAGCATTTT.

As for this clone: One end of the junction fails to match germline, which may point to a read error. The CDR3 region is CSSRDVGMHTGKLFF. The CDR3 DNA reads as TGCAGTTCTAGAGATGTCGGGATGCACACCGGGAAGCTGTTTTTT. V is TRBV20-1 and J is TRBJ2-2, with D tentatively TRBD2 (5 bases). Germline CDR1 reads DFQATT; CDR2 reads SNEGSKA (reference sequence). The length of the CDR3 is 15 residues.